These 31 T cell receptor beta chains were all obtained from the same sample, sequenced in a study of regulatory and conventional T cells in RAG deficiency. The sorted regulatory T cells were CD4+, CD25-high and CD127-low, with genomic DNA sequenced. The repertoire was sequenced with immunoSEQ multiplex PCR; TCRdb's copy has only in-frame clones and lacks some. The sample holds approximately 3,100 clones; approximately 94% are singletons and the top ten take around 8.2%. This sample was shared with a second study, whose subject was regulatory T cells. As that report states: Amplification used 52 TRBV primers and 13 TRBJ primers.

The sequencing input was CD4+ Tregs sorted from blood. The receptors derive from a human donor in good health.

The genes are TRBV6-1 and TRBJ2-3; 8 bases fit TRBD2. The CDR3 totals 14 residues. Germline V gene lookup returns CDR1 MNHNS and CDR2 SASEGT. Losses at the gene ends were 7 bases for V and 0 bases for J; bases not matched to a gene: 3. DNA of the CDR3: TGTGCCAGCAAACTAGCGGAGAGCACAGATACGCAGTATTTT. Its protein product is CASKLAESTDTQYF.

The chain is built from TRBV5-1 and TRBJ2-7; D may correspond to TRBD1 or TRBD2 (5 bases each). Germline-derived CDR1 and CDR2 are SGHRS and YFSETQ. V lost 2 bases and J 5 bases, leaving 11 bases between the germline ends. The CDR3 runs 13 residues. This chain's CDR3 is CASSLRDQNEQYF. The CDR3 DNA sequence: TGCGCCAGCAGCTTAAGGGACCAGAACGAGCAGTACTTC. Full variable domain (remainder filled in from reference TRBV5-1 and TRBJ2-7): KAGVTQTPRYLIKTRGQQVTLSCSPISGHRSVSWYQQTPGQGLQFLFEYFSETQRNKGNFPGRFSGRQFSNSRSEMNVSTLELGDSALYLCASSLRDQNEQYFGPGTRLTVT.

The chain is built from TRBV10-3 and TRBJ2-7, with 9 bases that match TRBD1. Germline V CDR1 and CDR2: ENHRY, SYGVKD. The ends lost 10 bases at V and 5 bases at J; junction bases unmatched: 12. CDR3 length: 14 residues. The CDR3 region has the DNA TGTGCCACGAGGAGATCGGACAGGGGCAACGAGCAGTACTTC. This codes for CATRRSDRGNEQYF.

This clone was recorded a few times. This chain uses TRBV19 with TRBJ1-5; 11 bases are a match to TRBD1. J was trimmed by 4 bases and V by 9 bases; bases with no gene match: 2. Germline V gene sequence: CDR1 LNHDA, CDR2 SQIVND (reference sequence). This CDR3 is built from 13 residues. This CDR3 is CASGQGANQPQHF. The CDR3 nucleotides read TGTGCCAGCGGACAGGGGGCAAATCAGCCCCAGCATTTT.

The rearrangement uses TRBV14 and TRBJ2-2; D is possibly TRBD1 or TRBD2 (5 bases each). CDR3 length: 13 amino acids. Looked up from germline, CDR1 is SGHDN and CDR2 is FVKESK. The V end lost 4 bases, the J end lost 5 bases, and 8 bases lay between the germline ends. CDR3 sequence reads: CASSPGPTGELFF. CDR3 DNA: TGTGCCAGCAGCCCGGGACCTACCGGGGAGCTGTTTTTT.

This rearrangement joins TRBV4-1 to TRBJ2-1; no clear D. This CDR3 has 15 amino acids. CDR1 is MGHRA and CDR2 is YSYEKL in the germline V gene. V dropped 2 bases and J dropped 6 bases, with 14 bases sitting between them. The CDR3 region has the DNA TGCGCCAGCAGCCAACCTCAGGCAGCTGGCAATGAGCAGTTCTTC. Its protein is CASSQPQAAGNEQFF.

CDR3 nucleotide sequence: TGTGCCAGCAGCCGGGACTATCAAGACAATGAGCAGTTCTTC. Translation gives CASSRDYQDNEQFF. The J gene is TRBJ2-1, the V gene TRBV11-2; 7 bases are a match to TRBD2. The J segment lost 5 bases and the V segment lost 5 bases, leaving 6 bases of the junction unmatched. This CDR3 comprises 14 residues. Germline loops: CDR1 SGHAT, CDR2 FQNNGV. The full variable domain, completed using reference TRBV11-2 and TRBJ2-1, is EAGVAQSPRYKIIEKRQSVAFWCNPISGHATLYWYQQILGQGPKLLIQFQNNGVVDDSQLPKDRFSAERLKGVDSTLKIQPAKLEDSAVYLCASSRDYQDNEQFFGPGTRLTVL.

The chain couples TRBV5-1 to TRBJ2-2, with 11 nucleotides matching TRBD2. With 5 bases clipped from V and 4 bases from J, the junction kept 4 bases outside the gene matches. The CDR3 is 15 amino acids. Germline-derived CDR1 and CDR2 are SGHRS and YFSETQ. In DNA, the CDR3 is TGCGCCAGCAGATTAGCGGGAGGGGGCACCGGGGAGCTGTTTTTT. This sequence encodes CASRLAGGGTGELFF.

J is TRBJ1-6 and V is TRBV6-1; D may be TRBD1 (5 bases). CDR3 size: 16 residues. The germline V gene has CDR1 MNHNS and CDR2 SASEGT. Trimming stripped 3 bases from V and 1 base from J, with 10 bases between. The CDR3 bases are TGTGCCAGCAGTGACAGGGTGAGGTCCTATAATTCACCCCTCCACTTT. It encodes CASSDRVRSYNSPLHF.

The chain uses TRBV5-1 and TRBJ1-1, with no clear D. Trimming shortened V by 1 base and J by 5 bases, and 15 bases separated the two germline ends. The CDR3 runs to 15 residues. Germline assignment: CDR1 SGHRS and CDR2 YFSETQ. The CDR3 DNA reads TGCGCCAGCAGCTTGCCCGGACGAGCGAGTACTGAAGCTTTCTTT. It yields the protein CASSLPGRASTEAFF.

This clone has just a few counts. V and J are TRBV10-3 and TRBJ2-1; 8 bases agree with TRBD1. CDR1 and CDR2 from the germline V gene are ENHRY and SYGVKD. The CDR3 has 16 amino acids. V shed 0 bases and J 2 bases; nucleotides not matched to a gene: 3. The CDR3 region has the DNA TGTGCCATCAGTGAGTCCGTACAGGGGGCCTACAATGAGCAGTTCTTC. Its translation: CAISESVQGAYNEQFF.

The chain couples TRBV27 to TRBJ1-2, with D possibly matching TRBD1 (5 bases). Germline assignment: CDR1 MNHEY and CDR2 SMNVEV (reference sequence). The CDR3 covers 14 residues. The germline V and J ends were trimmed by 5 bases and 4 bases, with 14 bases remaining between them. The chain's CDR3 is CASSPTGFGYGYTF. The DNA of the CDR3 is TGTGCCAGCAGTCCAACAGGATTTGGCTATGGCTACACCTTC.

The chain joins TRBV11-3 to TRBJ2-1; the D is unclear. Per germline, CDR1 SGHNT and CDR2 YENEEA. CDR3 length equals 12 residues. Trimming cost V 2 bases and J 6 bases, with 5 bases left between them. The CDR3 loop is CASSLKPNEQFF. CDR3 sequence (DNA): TGTGCCAGCAGCTTAAAACCCAATGAGCAGTTCTTC.

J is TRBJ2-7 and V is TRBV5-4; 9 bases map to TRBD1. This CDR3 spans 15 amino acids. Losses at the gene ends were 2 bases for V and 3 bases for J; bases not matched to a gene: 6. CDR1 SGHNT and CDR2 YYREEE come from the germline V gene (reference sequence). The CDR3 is CASSLGGQGYYEQYF. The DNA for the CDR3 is TGTGCCAGCAGCTTAGGGGGACAGGGATACTACGAGCAGTACTTC.

The CDR3 DNA is TGTGCTAGTGGTTGGGCTAGCGGGGGCACAGATACGCAGTATTTT. Translated: CASGWASGGTDTQYF. The chain uses TRBV12-5 and TRBJ2-3; 9 nucleotides line up with TRBD2. CDR3 length equals 15 residues. The germline V gene has CDR1 LGHNT and CDR2 FRNRAP. J was trimmed by 1 base and V by 4 bases; bases with no gene match: 3.

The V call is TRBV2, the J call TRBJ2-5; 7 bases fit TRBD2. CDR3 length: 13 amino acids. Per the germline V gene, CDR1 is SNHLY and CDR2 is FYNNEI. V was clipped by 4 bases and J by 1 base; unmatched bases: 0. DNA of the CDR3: TGTGCCAGCAGTGGACTAGCCCAAGAGACCCAGTACTTC. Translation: CASSGLAQETQYF.

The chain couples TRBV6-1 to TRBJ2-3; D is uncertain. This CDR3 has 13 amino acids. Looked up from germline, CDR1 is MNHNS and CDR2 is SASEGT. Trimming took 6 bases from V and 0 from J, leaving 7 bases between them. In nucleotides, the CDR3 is TGTGCCAGCAGGGTACCGAGCACAGATACGCAGTATTTT. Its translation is CASRVPSTDTQYF.

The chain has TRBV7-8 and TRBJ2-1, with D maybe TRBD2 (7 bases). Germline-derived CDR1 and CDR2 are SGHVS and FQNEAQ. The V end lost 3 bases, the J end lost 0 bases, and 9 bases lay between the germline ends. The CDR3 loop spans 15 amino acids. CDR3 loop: CASSLGGPSYNEQFF. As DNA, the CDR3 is TGTGCCAGCAGCTTGGGGGGGCCCTCCTACAATGAGCAGTTCTTC.

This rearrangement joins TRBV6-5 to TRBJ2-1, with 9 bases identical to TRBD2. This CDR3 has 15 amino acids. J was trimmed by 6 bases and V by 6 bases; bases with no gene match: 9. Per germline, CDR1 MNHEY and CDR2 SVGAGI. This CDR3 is CASRLAGRMVNEQFF. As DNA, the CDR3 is TGTGCCAGCAGGCTAGCGGGGAGGATGGTCAATGAGCAGTTCTTC.

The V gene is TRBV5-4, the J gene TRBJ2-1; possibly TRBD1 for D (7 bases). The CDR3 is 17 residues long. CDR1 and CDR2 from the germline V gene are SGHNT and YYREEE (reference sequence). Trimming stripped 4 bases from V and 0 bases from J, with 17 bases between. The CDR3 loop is CASSPQGGSSSYNEQFF. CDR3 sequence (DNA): TGTGCCAGCAGCCCCCAGGGGGGATCGAGCTCCTACAATGAGCAGTTCTTC.

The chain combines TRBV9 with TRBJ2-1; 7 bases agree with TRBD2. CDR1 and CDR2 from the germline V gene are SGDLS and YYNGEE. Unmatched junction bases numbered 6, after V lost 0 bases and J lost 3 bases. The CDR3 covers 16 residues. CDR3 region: CASSVAGSGFYNEQFF. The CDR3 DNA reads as TGTGCCAGCAGCGTAGCTGGTAGCGGGTTCTACAATGAGCAGTTCTTC.

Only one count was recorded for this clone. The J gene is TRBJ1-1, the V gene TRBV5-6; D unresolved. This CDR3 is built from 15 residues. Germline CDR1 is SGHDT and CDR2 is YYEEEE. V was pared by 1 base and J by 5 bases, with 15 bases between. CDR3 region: CASSLTGVHGTEAFF. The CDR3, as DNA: TGTGCCAGCAGCTTGACGGGCGTACACGGTACTGAAGCTTTCTTT.

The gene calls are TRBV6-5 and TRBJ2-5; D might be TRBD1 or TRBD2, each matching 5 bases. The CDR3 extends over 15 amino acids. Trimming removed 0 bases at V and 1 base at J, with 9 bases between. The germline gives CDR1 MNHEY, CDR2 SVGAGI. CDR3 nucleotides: TGTGCCAGCAGTTACTCGGGACGGCCCCAAGAGACCCAGTACTTC. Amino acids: CASSYSGRPQETQYF.

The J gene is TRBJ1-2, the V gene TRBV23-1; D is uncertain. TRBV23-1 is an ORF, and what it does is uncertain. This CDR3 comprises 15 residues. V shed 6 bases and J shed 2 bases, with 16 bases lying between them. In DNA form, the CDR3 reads TGCGCCAGCAGCCCAGCCCCACGTCGGAACTATGGCTACACCTTC. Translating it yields CASSPAPRRNYGYTF.

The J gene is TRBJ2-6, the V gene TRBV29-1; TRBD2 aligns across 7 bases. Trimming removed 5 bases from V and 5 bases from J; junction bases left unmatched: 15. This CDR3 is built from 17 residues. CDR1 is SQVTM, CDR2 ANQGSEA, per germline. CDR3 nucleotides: TGCAGCGTTACATTGCGACTAGCACAAAGTCGGGCCAACGTCCTGACTTTC. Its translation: CSVTLRLAQSRANVLTF.

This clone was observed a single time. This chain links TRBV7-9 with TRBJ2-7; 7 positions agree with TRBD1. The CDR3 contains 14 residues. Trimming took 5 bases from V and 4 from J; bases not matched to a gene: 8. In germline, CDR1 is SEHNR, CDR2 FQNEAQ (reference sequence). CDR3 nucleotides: TGTGCCAGCAGCAGTCCGGGACAGCTTTACGAGCAGTACTTC. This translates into CASSSPGQLYEQYF.

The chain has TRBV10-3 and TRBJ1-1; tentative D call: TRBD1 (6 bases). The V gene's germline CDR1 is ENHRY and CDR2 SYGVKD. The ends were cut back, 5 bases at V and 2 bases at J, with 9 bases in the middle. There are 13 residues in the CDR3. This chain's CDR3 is CAISMDRNTEAFF. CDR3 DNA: TGTGCCATCAGTATGGACAGAAACACTGAAGCTTTCTTT.

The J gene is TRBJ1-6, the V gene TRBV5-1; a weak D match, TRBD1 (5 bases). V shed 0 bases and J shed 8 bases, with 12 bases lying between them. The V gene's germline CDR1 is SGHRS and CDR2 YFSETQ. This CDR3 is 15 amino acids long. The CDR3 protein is CASSLVWGSDSPLHF. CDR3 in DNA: TGCGCCAGCAGCTTGGTGTGGGGGTCCGATTCACCCCTCCACTTT.

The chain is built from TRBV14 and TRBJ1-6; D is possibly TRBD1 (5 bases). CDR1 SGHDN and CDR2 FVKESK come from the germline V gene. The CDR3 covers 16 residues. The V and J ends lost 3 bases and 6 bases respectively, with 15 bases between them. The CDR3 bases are TGTGCCAGCAGCCAGCATACCGGGACCTCTAATTCACCCCTCCACTTT. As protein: CASSQHTGTSNSPLHF.

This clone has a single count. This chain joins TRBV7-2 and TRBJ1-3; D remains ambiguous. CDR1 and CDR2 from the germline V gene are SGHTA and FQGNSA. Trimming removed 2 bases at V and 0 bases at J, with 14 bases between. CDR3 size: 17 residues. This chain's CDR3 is CASSLRKGPSSGNTIYF. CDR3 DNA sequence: TGTGCCAGCAGCTTAAGGAAGGGTCCCAGCTCTGGAAACACCATATATTTT.

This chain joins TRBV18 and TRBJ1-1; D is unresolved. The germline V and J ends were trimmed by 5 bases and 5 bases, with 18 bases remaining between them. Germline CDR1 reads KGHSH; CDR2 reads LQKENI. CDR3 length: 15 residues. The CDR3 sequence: CASSSTAAGGTEAFF. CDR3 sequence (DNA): TGTGCCAGCTCATCAACGGCCGCGGGTGGGACTGAAGCTTTCTTT.